The entry that follows covers one TCR beta chain sequence. As yet, its antigen is unknown. This entry belongs to a study of regulatory T cells in long-lasting Graves disease. Study results and limitations: Because few samples were included, accuracy may have been lower.

Regarding time point: newly diagnosed GD, antithyroid drugs for less than 3 months. The TCR library used RNA extracted from PBMCs. Arm-PCR of CDR3 regions and iRepertoire HTBI primers were used to build TCR beta libraries. MiXCR, applied by TCRdb to the multiplex PCR reads, yields one record per CDR3 protein. This sample has 400,000 to 550,000 distinct CDR3 sequences; about a sixth occur once, and the top ten carry roughly 23%. The sample was also reused in another study, on T cells in Graves' hyperthyroidism and ophthalmopathy. In that study: Thyroid ultrasound and orbital computed tomography, with clinical symptoms and serum thyroxine and TRAb, informed diagnoses. In blood, most of the thyroid clonotypes expanded above 0.001 were also present.

This material consisted of peripheral blood mononuclear cells (PBMCs), taken at new diagnosis, from a patient treated with antithyroid drugs. The origin of this receptor is a woman between 18 and 30 years old with Graves disease.

The CDR3 DNA is TGTGCCAGCAGTTATCCAGGGGTAGCCAAAAACATTCAGTACTTC. This codes for CASSYPGVAKNIQYF. The chain carries TRBV6-2 or TRBV6-3 and TRBJ2-4; possible D gene TRBD1, 6 bases. Between the trimmed V and J ends, which lost 3 bases and 0 bases, there was a span of 9 bases. CDR3 length: 15 residues. Germline CDR1 and CDR2: MNHEY and SVGEGT.